This T cell receptor beta chain was observed in a study of blood T cell repertoires in COVID-19. Whole-study context: Specimens from acute and convalescent COVID-19 originated in the United States, Italy and Spain.

V was shortened by 2 bases and J by 4 bases, with 8 bases between the two germline ends. This CDR3 comprises 13 residues. To note about this clone: This likely reflects a read error, since a far larger clone is one base away.

Methods used by the authors: Counts of nucleated cells, estimated from reference gene primer amplification, were obtained. TCRdb's table, derived via immunoSEQ multiplex PCR, lists solely in-frame clones and lacks some. V and J calls plus clone size are reproduced from that table; the DNA served to infer D and trimming. The table has 100,000 or so clones, approximately 78% seen once. V gene TRBV12-3 or TRBV12-4 combines with J gene TRBJ1-1, with a tentative D call TRBD1 (6 bases). The sequenced sample was peripheral blood. The clonotype originates from a woman older than 75 with acute or convalescent COVID-19. The CDR3 spells CASSLRGSTEAFF. CDR3 bases: TGTGCCAGCAGTTTAAGGGGGTCCACTGAAGCTTTCTTT.